This record concerns one TCR beta chain sequence. Germline CDR1 and CDR2: KGHSH and LQKENI. Trimming at V came to 3 bases and at J to 4 bases, leaving 7 bases not matched to a gene. The CDR3 runs to 15 residues. The data were obtained in a study of blood T cell repertoires in COVID-19. Study at large: The cDNA or gDNA used as material had been derived from T cells, B-cell-depleted T cells, or PBMCs.

Participant age was about 18 to 89 years, and participants resided in about two dozen US areas. Participant reports of clinical history set cohort assignment. In the authors' workflow: Scientists estimated how many nucleated cells there were by amplifying reference gene primers. Assay used: immunoSEQ multiplex PCR; TCRdb lists only in-frame clones, some missing. The V and J calls and the clone size are those of that table, but D and trimming were determined from the DNA. This table holds 310,000 or so clones, approximately 90% found once. The rearrangement links TRBV18 to TRBJ1-2; 8 bases line up with TRBD1. The receptor was isolated from a woman between 18 and 29 years old who had recovered from COVID-19. Specimen: PBMCs or T cells enriched from blood (not recorded which). The CDR3 sequence: CASSPQGQAPYGYTF. CDR3 nucleotide sequence: TGTGCCAGCTCACCCCAGGGACAGGCTCCCTATGGCTACACCTTC.